This record concerns one T cell receptor beta chain sequence. Its cognate antigen is unknown. The junction does not match germline at one end; this may be a read error. This CDR3 region has 12 residues. In germline, CDR1 is SGHTA, CDR2 FQGNSA. The entry originates in a study of cytomegalovirus exposure and HLA in healthy donors. Looking at the study overall: As an earlier analysis found, about 179 million T cells yielded around 110 million unique TCR beta sequences.

Study observations and caveats: What a later analysis reportedly showed was that an Asian-associated ancestry cluster had fewer N-insertions than the 666-donor mean. Further analysis was carried out later, and it showed several of the most significant clusters appearing linked to common viral pathogens. A later analysis found most CMV-associated TCR beta chains apparently HLA-restricted.

It was with 60 Vbeta and 13 Jbeta primers that the PCR ran. Measured with immunoSEQ multiplex PCR; TCRdb has only the in-frame clones, and not every one. The repertoire holds some 110,000 clones, with 74% as singletons. The chain carries TRBV7-2 and TRBJ1-3; 7 bases match TRBD1. The clonotype was recovered from a woman between 45 and 65 years old in good health and CMV-seropositive. Input material: PBMCs. The CDR3 loop is CASSLTGANPDF. CDR3 nucleotides: TGTGCCAGCAGCTTAACAGGGGCAAACCCCGATTTT.